This passage covers 29 T cell receptor beta chains from one sample sequenced in a study of human T cells and chemical hapten exposure. The total RNA was obtained from whole blood that was not fractionated. TCRdb fed the 5' RACE reads into MiXCR, producing one record per CDR3 protein. The sample holds 110,000 or so distinct CDR3 sequences, 15% to 20% seen once. The receptors were gathered from a human donor in good health.

V is TRBV7-2 and J is TRBJ2-3; D not resolved. The CDR3 has 12 amino acids. The V end was cut by 4 bases, the J end by 6 bases, with 8 bases between. The germline V gene encodes CDR1 SGHTA and CDR2 FQGNSA. The CDR3 loop is CASSYRTDTQYF. Written as DNA, the CDR3 is TGTGCCAGCAGCTACCGGACCGATACGCAGTATTTT.

This clonotype was recorded a few times. This chain links TRBV4-1 with TRBJ1-2; perhaps TRBD1 as D (5 bases). The germline V gene encodes CDR1 MGHRA and CDR2 YSYEKL. This CDR3 has 16 residues. V was clipped by 1 base and J by 2 bases, with 14 bases between them. This chain's CDR3 is CASSQVYGTANYGYTF. CDR3 nucleotides: TGCGCCAGCAGCCAAGTATACGGGACGGCGAACTATGGCTACACCTTC.

This clonotype was seen more than once but under ten times. The genes are TRBV4-1 and TRBJ2-7; possible D gene TRBD1, 7 bases. Trimming took 1 base from V and 2 from J, leaving 15 bases between them. CDR1 MGHRA and CDR2 YSYEKL come from the germline V gene. The CDR3 spans 16 residues. The CDR3 bases are TGCGCCAGCAGCCAAGCCTCAGGGGGGACCGCCTACGAGCAGTACTTC. Residues: CASSQASGGTAYEQYF.

The chain has TRBV14 and TRBJ1-1, with D perhaps matching TRBD1 (6 bases). Germline assignment: CDR1 SGHDN and CDR2 FVKESK. Trimming shortened V by 0 bases and J by 7 bases, and 15 bases separated the two germline ends. The CDR3 sequence is 15 residues long. The CDR3 coding sequence is TGTGCCAGCAGCCAAGATCGTTTGACAGGCATTGAAGCTTTCTTT. This translates into CASSQDRLTGIEAFF.

This clonotype came up a few times. The chain employs TRBV27 and TRBJ1-5; D ambiguous. Germline assignment: CDR1 MNHEY and CDR2 SMNVEV (reference sequence). Trimming removed 5 bases from V and 4 bases from J, with 12 bases in between. This CDR3 is 14 amino acids long. The CDR3 bases are TGTGCCAGCAGTCCATCGTACTTTAATCAGCCCCAGCATTTT. It is translated as CASSPSYFNQPQHF.

This clonotype was seen a handful of times. This chain uses TRBV30 with TRBJ1-2, with D maybe TRBD1 (6 bases). The CDR3 is made up of 14 amino acids. Germline assignment: CDR1 GTSNPN and CDR2 SVGIG (reference sequence). With 3 bases removed from V and 4 bases from J, the gap between germline ends came to 15 bases. This CDR3 is CAWSLPGAFYGYTF. CDR3 in DNA: TGTGCCTGGAGCTTGCCAGGGGCCTTCTATGGCTACACCTTC. Full variable domain (remainder filled in from reference TRBV30 and TRBJ1-2): SQTIHQWPATLVQPVGSPLSLECTVEGTSNPNLYWYRQAAGRGLQLLFYSVGIGQISSEVPQNLSASRPQDRQFILSSKKLLLSDSGFYLCAWSLPGAFYGYTFGSGTRLTVV.

This clonotype was seen only a few times. The chain is built from TRBV29-1 and TRBJ2-6; perhaps TRBD1 as D (5 bases). The germline V and J ends were trimmed by 3 bases and 8 bases, with 11 bases remaining between them. Germline V gene lookup returns CDR1 SQVTM and CDR2 ANQGSEA. CDR3 size: 13 residues. Here the CDR3 reads CSVETVLPNVLTF. Here the CDR3 DNA reads TGCAGCGTTGAGACAGTATTACCCAACGTCCTGACTTTC.

In this sample, this clonotype turned up once. CDR3 DNA: TGCGCCAGCAGCTTCCTAGCGGGAGGGCCGAGTACCGGGGAGCTGTTTTTT. This codes for CASSFLAGGPSTGELFF. V gene TRBV5-1 combines with J gene TRBJ2-2; 12 positions match TRBD2. With 2 bases clipped from V and 5 bases from J, the junction kept 7 bases outside the gene matches. Germline V lookup: CDR1 SGHRS, CDR2 YFSETQ. The CDR3 runs to 17 residues.

The table lists this clonotype with a few counts. This sequence joins TRBV7-8 and TRBJ2-7, with TRBD2 identical over 9 bases. V was clipped by 2 bases and J by 0 bases; unmatched bases: 11. The CDR3 runs to 18 residues. Germline CDR1 and CDR2: SGHVS and FQNEAQ. The CDR3 DNA reads TGTGCCAGCAGCTTAACCCCCGGGGCGGGGGGGGTCTCCTACGAGCAGTACTTC. Residues: CASSLTPGAGGVSYEQYF.

V usage is TRBV28 and J usage is TRBJ2-1; D gene uncertain. V was clipped by 8 bases and J by 0 bases, with 11 bases between them. The germline V gene has CDR1 MDHEN and CDR2 SYDVKM. This CDR3 contains 14 residues. In nucleotides, the CDR3 is TGTGCCAGCCGGACCAGAAGCTCCTACAATGAGCAGTTCTTC. Translated: CASRTRSSYNEQFF. Full variable domain (outside the CDR3, taken from reference TRBV28 and TRBJ2-1): DVKVTQSSRYLVKRTGEKVFLECVQDMDHENMFWYRQDPGLGLRLIYFSYDVKMKEKGDIPEGYSVSREKKERFSLILESASTNQTSMYLCASRTRSSYNEQFFGPGTRLTVL.

This chain links TRBV29-1 with TRBJ2-5; D might be TRBD2 (6 bases). Trimming left V 3 bases short and J 2 bases short, with 13 bases between. Germline CDR1 SQVTM, CDR2 ANQGSEA. This CDR3 has 14 residues. The CDR3 DNA reads as TGCAGCGTTGACCTAGTGGGGGGTCAAGAGACCCAGTACTTC. It yields the protein CSVDLVGGQETQYF.

V gene TRBV6-6 combines with J gene TRBJ2-7; possible D gene TRBD1, 6 bases. Germline CDR1 reads MNHNY; CDR2 reads SVGAGI (reference sequence). The CDR3 spans 13 residues. Trimming removed 10 bases at V and 2 bases at J, with 15 bases between. The CDR3 loop reads CATQDSFAYEQYF. The CDR3, as DNA: TGTGCCACCCAGGACAGCTTTGCCTACGAGCAGTACTTC.

The V and J genes are TRBV20-1 and TRBJ2-1, with TRBD1 matching over 7 bases. The junction had 6 bases not matched to a gene; V was cut back by 4 bases and J by 0 bases. Germline V gene sequence: CDR1 DFQATT, CDR2 SNEGSKA (reference sequence). This CDR3 has 15 amino acids. The CDR3 DNA reads TGCAGTGCTATCCGACAGGGTATCTCCTACAATGAGCAGTTCTTC. It specifies CSAIRQGISYNEQFF.

The rearrangement links TRBV9 to TRBJ2-3; D not resolved. The germline CDR1 and CDR2 sequences are SGDLS and YYNGEE. V lost 3 bases to trimming and J lost 0 bases, with 14 bases between them. CDR3 length equals 16 residues. The CDR3 sequence: CASSARAGASTDTQYF. CDR3 DNA: TGTGCCAGCAGCGCTCGGGCCGGAGCTAGCACAGATACGCAGTATTTT. The full variable domain, with the rest looked up from reference TRBV9 and TRBJ2-3, is DSGVTQTPKHLITATGQRVTLRCSPRSGDLSVYWYQQSLDQGLQFLIQYYNGEERAKGNILERFSAQQFPDLHSELNLSSLELGDSALYFCASSARAGASTDTQYFGPGTRLTVL.

This clonotype has only a few counts. This sequence joins TRBV5-1 and TRBJ2-7, with D tentatively TRBD1 or TRBD2 (5 bases each). CDR3 length: 16 residues. V was trimmed by 0 bases and J by 2 bases, leaving 15 bases between them. Germline values: CDR1 SGHRS, CDR2 YFSETQ. CDR3 DNA sequence: TGCGCCAGCAGCTTGGGTTACGGGACGGATACCTACGAGCAGTACTTC. Its translation is CASSLGYGTDTYEQYF.

Ten or more counts support this clonotype. The chain recombines TRBV12-5 with TRBJ1-2, with D uncertain. In germline, CDR1 is LGHNT, CDR2 FRNRAP. The CDR3 extends over 14 amino acids. V dropped 6 bases and J dropped 8 bases, with 19 bases sitting between them. CDR3 amino acids: CASGPADSRLGYTF. CDR3 DNA: TGTGCTAGTGGCCCTGCAGACTCTCGCTTAGGCTACACCTTC. Filled out from reference TRBV12-5 and TRBJ1-2, the complete variable domain reads DARVTQTPRHKVTEMGQEVTMRCQPILGHNTVFWYRQTMMQGLELLAYFRNRAPLDDSGMPKDRFSAEMPDATLATLKIQPSEPRDSAVYFCASGPADSRLGYTFGSGTRLTVV.

A word on this clonotype: One end of the junction does not line up with germline, which may come from a read error. The chain links TRBV7-7 to TRBJ2-5, with D hard to call. Germline lookup yields CDR1 SSHAT and CDR2 FNYEAQ (reference sequence). This CDR3 has 14 residues. The DNA of the CDR3 is TGTGCTAGCAGCTTAATCGAGGTAGAAAAGACCCAGTACTTC. Translated, it gives CASSLIEVEKTQYF.

This sequence joins TRBV6-6 and TRBJ1-1, with D uncertain. Trimming removed 6 bases at V and 0 bases at J, with 17 bases between. This CDR3 is 16 amino acids long. Looked up from germline, CDR1 is MNHNY and CDR2 is SVGAGI (reference sequence). CDR3 in DNA: TGTGCCAGCAGCACGACACCATTGAACATGAACACTGAAGCTTTCTTT. The encoded protein is CASSTTPLNMNTEAFF.

This clonotype was picked up a small number of times. The rearrangement uses TRBV5-1 and TRBJ2-7, with 10 bases aligning to TRBD1. The CDR3 consists of 16 residues. Germline V gene data show CDR1 as SGHRS and CDR2 as YFSETQ. Trimming removed 4 bases from V and 0 bases from J; junction bases left unmatched: 7. CDR3 DNA: TGCGCCAGCAGCCACGGGACAGGGGTAGGCTCCTACGAGCAGTACTTC. It specifies CASSHGTGVGSYEQYF.

V usage is TRBV29-1 and J usage is TRBJ2-3, with 7 bases identical to TRBD2. Unmatched junction bases numbered 8, after V lost 7 bases and J lost 1 base. The length of the CDR3 is 14 residues. Germline CDR1 reads SQVTM; CDR2 reads ANQGSEA. The CDR3, as DNA: TGCAGCGCGGAGACTAGCATGGGCACAGATACGCAGTATTTT. Its translation: CSAETSMGTDTQYF.

This clonotype was detected many times. This sequence joins TRBV2 and TRBJ2-3, with a tentative D call TRBD1 (6 bases). Germline V lookup: CDR1 SNHLY, CDR2 FYNNEI. This CDR3 is built from 15 residues. V was cut by 6 bases and J by 2 bases, with 15 bases left in between. The CDR3 loop is CASRSSDSDTDTQYF. The CDR3 region has the DNA TGTGCCAGCAGGTCTTCGGACAGTGACACAGATACGCAGTATTTT.

Only a few counts were recorded for this clonotype. This sequence joins TRBV9 and TRBJ2-3; D remains ambiguous. Germline V gene data show CDR1 as SGDLS and CDR2 as YYNGEE. The CDR3 extends over 13 amino acids. V was clipped by 4 bases and J by 3 bases, with 9 bases between them. CDR3 nucleotides: TGTGCCAGCAGCTTACTACTTACAGATACGCAGTATTTT. It codes for CASSLLLTDTQYF.

The chain couples TRBV20-1 to TRBJ2-7, with 13 bases aligning to TRBD2. V dropped 3 bases and J dropped 7; count of bases not matched to a gene: 9. The CDR3 runs 15 residues. The germline CDR1 and CDR2 sequences are DFQATT and SNEGSKA (reference sequence). The CDR3 spells CSARSGTSGTLEQYF. The DNA of the CDR3 is TGCAGTGCTAGGTCCGGGACTAGCGGGACTTTGGAGCAGTACTTC.

This clonotype showed up just a few times. V gene TRBV7-2 combines with J gene TRBJ2-3; D could derive from TRBD1 or TRBD2 (5 bases each). Trimming cost V 3 bases and J 5 bases, with 9 bases left between them. CDR1 SGHTA and CDR2 FQGNSA come from the germline V gene. This CDR3 has 13 residues. CDR3 region: CASSFGAGDTQYF. DNA of the CDR3: TGTGCCAGCAGCTTCGGGGCTGGAGATACGCAGTATTTT.

This clonotype has a handful of counts. The genes are TRBV2 and TRBJ1-2; D unresolved. Germline V gene data show CDR1 as SNHLY and CDR2 as FYNNEI. V lost 3 bases and J lost 2, with 1 base in between. CDR3 length: 11 amino acids. CDR3 protein: CASSDNYGYTF. In nucleotides, the CDR3 is TGTGCCAGCAGTGACAACTATGGCTACACCTTC. The variable domain in full, completed from reference TRBV2 and TRBJ1-2, reads EPEVTQTPSHQVTQMGQEVILRCVPISNHLYFYWYRQILGQKVEFLVSFYNNEISEKSEIFDDQFSVERPDGSNFTLKIRSTKLEDSAMYFCASSDNYGYTFGSGTRLTVV.

In this sample, this clonotype turned up a few times. V is TRBV20-1 and J is TRBJ2-1, with 12 bases identical to TRBD2. Germline lookup yields CDR1 DFQATT and CDR2 SNEGSKA (reference sequence). The CDR3 runs to 16 residues. Unmatched junction bases numbered 5, after V lost 3 bases and J lost 2 bases. For the CDR3, the DNA is TGCAGTGCTAGGTCACTAGCGGGAGGTACCTACAATGAGCAGTTCTTC. Encoded protein: CSARSLAGGTYNEQFF.

In its sample, this clonotype is medium-sized. The rearrangement joins TRBV27 to TRBJ1-1, with D unclear. The germline CDR1 and CDR2 sequences are MNHEY and SMNVEV (reference sequence). Trimming left V 3 bases short and J 1 base short, with 6 bases between. This CDR3 spans 13 amino acids. In DNA, the CDR3 is TGTGCCAGCAGTTTCAAGACGAACACTGAAGCTTTCTTT. As protein: CASSFKTNTEAFF.

This rearrangement joins TRBV5-1 to TRBJ2-7; TRBD1 or TRBD2 may be the D gene (5 bases each). Trimming stripped 7 bases from V and 2 bases from J, with 16 bases between. Germline CDR1 is SGHRS and CDR2 is YFSETQ. This CDR3 comprises 14 residues. The CDR3 here is CASGRDGLPYEQYF. The CDR3 nucleotides are TGCGCCAGCGGCCGGGACGGACTTCCCTACGAGCAGTACTTC.

This clonotype came up once. V is TRBV2 and J is TRBJ1-3; D not resolved. V lost 6 bases to trimming and J lost 4 bases, with 25 bases between them. The CDR3 runs 18 residues. Germline V gene data show CDR1 as SNHLY and CDR2 as FYNNEI. The DNA for the CDR3 is TGTGCCAGCAGGGGTCCTTTACGGGTCTCCCACGCCGGAAACACCATATATTTT. It specifies CASRGPLRVSHAGNTIYF.